The 32 T cell receptor beta chains given below trace back to one sample, sequenced in a study of T cells of healthy individuals. TCRdb analysed the 5' RACE reads with MiXCR anew, one entry per CDR3 protein. The sample holds some 100,000 distinct CDR3 sequences; roughly 18% are singletons and the top ten take 6% to 8%. The source of these receptors is a human donor in good health.

This chain links TRBV20-1 with TRBJ2-7, with TRBD2 matching over 7 bases. Germline V gene data show CDR1 as DFQATT and CDR2 as SNEGSKA (reference sequence). The CDR3 consists of 15 residues. V was pared by 0 bases and J by 7 bases, with 12 bases of the junction left unmatched. The CDR3 region has the DNA TGCAGTGCTAGAGATAGCCAGCGGGGACTTGAAGAGCAGTACTTC. It translates to CSARDSQRGLEEQYF.

This clonotype has at least ten counts. This sequence joins TRBV7-2 and TRBJ2-1, with 9 bases lining up with TRBD2. J was trimmed by 3 bases and V by 4 bases; bases with no gene match: 4. CDR3 length: 15 amino acids. Germline assignment: CDR1 SGHTA and CDR2 FQGNSA. CDR3 residues: CASSSWTSDYNEQFF. The DNA of the CDR3 is TGTGCCAGCAGCTCGTGGACTAGCGACTACAATGAGCAGTTCTTC.

This chain connects TRBV20-1 to TRBJ1-1, with 11 bases lining up with TRBD1. This CDR3 contains 12 residues. V was clipped by 4 bases and J by 7 bases; unmatched bases: 2. Germline CDR1 DFQATT, CDR2 SNEGSKA (reference sequence). CDR3 amino acids: CSATDRGLEAFF. The CDR3 bases are TGCAGTGCTACGGACAGGGGGCTTGAAGCTTTCTTT.

This clonotype came up a few times. The V call is TRBV24-1, the J call TRBJ2-3, with 11 bases aligning to TRBD1. The germline V gene has CDR1 KGHDR and CDR2 SFDVKD. This CDR3 is built from 17 residues. V was clipped by 4 bases and J by 1 base; unmatched bases: 6. The CDR3, as DNA: TGTGCCACCAGTGACCGGACAGGGGGCGCACGCACAGATACGCAGTATTTT. This encodes CATSDRTGGARTDTQYF.

V gene TRBV18 combines with J gene TRBJ1-5; 8 bases line up with TRBD1. Germline lookup yields CDR1 KGHSH and CDR2 LQKENI. The V and J ends lost 5 bases and 0 bases, in that order; junction bases with no gene match: 15. This CDR3 contains 19 residues. The CDR3 loop is CASSWRQGRLNYSNQPQHF. The CDR3 bases are TGTGCCAGCTCATGGAGACAGGGGCGGCTAAATTATAGCAATCAGCCCCAGCATTTT.

The genes are TRBV7-3 and TRBJ2-1; 12 bases match TRBD2. The CDR3 covers 14 residues. Trimming removed 8 bases from V and 6 bases from J; junction bases left unmatched: 5. The V gene's germline CDR1 is SGHTA and CDR2 FQGTGA. The CDR3 region has the DNA TGTGCCAGCGGACTGACTAGCGGGGGCAATGAGCAGTTCTTC. It translates to CASGLTSGGNEQFF.

This clonotype was seen more than once but under ten times. The chain recombines TRBV6-6 with TRBJ1-2; D is possibly TRBD1 (6 bases). The CDR3 is made up of 16 amino acids. The ends were cut back, 0 bases at V and 3 bases at J, with 14 bases in the middle. Germline V CDR1 and CDR2: MNHNY, SVGAGI (reference sequence). CDR3 region: CASSYSKTGSDYGYTF. CDR3 coding DNA: TGTGCCAGCAGTTACTCGAAAACAGGGTCGGACTATGGCTACACCTTC.

This clonotype was detected many times. The chain carries TRBV6-1 and TRBJ1-4; D not certain. The germline V gene encodes CDR1 MNHNS and CDR2 SASEGT. The CDR3 loop spans 17 amino acids. The V gene lost 2 bases and the J gene lost 0 bases, with 13 bases spanning the gap. The CDR3 here is CASSEKGASATNEKLFF. The DNA of the CDR3 is TGTGCCAGCAGTGAAAAAGGAGCGTCGGCAACTAATGAAAAACTGTTTTTT.

J is TRBJ2-3 and V is TRBV20-1; D is perhaps TRBD1 (5 bases). CDR1 is DFQATT and CDR2 is SNEGSKA in the germline V gene (reference sequence). V was clipped by 5 bases and J by 2 bases, with 17 bases between them. CDR3 length: 15 amino acids. The CDR3 here is CSASPPGNPTDTQYF. CDR3 coding DNA: TGCAGTGCTTCGCCCCCAGGGAATCCCACAGATACGCAGTATTTT.

This clonotype was found a few times. The gene calls are TRBV12-3 or TRBV12-4 and TRBJ1-6; no clear D. V was clipped by 0 bases and J by 7 bases, with 13 bases between them. This CDR3 is built from 16 residues. In DNA, the CDR3 is TGTGCCAGCAGTTTAGCCCCCCTGCGAGCAAATTCACCCCTCCACTTT. This translates into CASSLAPLRANSPLHF.

This chain joins TRBV4-3 and TRBJ2-3, with D perhaps TRBD1 (6 bases). Germline CDR1 and CDR2: LGHNA and YSLEER. CDR3 length equals 15 residues. V lost 2 bases to trimming and J lost 2 bases, with 11 bases between them. Here the CDR3 reads CASSQRTVFTDTQYF. The CDR3 DNA reads as TGCGCCAGCAGCCAACGGACAGTATTCACAGATACGCAGTATTTT.

This chain links TRBV19 with TRBJ2-1, with 11 bases that match TRBD1. The ends lost 8 bases at V and 4 bases at J; junction bases unmatched: 7. The CDR3 consists of 15 residues. Germline loops: CDR1 LNHDA, CDR2 SQIVND (reference sequence). The DNA for the CDR3 is TGTGCCAGTGCCCTGGACAGGGGGCCATACAATGAGCAGTTCTTC. Translating gives CASALDRGPYNEQFF.

This rearrangement joins TRBV6-6 to TRBJ1-6; 10 bases are shared with TRBD1. CDR1 is MNHNY and CDR2 is SVGAGI in the germline V gene (reference sequence). J gave up 1 base and V 6 bases, and 6 bases lay outside the gene matches. The CDR3 has 17 amino acids. The CDR3 is CASSPRTGGSYNSPLHF. CDR3 in DNA: TGTGCCAGCAGCCCCAGGACAGGGGGGTCCTATAATTCACCCCTCCACTTT.

There are many counts of this clonotype. The chain is built from TRBV20-1 and TRBJ1-5; tentatively, D is TRBD1 (5 bases). The length of the CDR3 is 12 residues. V lost 6 bases, J lost 5 bases, and 11 bases lay in between. The V gene's germline CDR1 is DFQATT and CDR2 SNEGSKA (reference sequence). This chain's CDR3 is CSANQGHQPQHF. Written as DNA, the CDR3 is TGCAGTGCCAACCAGGGTCATCAGCCCCAGCATTTT.

This clonotype was detected only a few times. The chain is built from TRBV7-8 and TRBJ1-6, with D hard to call. Germline lookup yields CDR1 SGHVS and CDR2 FQNEAQ. Trimming removed 0 bases from V and 10 bases from J, with 4 bases in between. The CDR3 sequence is 12 residues long. CDR3 DNA: TGTGCCAGCAGCTTAGCGGTGTCACCCCTCCACTTT. This gives the protein CASSLAVSPLHF.

Concerning this clonotype: This could be a read error, since a much larger clone is one nucleotide away. The rearrangement joins TRBV12-3 or TRBV12-4 to TRBJ1-1; D gene unclear. The V gene lost 10 bases and the J gene lost 0 bases, with 9 bases spanning the gap. The CDR3 totals 12 residues. CDR3 loop: CANSPLNTEAFF. CDR3 nucleotides: TGTGCCAACAGCCCTTTGAACACTGAAGCTTTCTTT.

This clonotype has ten or more counts. This CDR3 reads CASDRPTDTQYF. The DNA of the CDR3 is TGTGCCAGCGACAGACCCACAGATACGCAGTATTTT. This rearrangement joins TRBV2 to TRBJ2-3, with D possibly matching TRBD1 (5 bases). The CDR3 totals 12 residues. In germline, CDR1 is SNHLY, CDR2 FYNNEI. Trimming took off 8 bases at V and 2 bases at J, with 8 bases between the two ends.

The chain has TRBV20-1 and TRBJ2-7; 14 bases match TRBD2. From germline, CDR1 is DFQATT and CDR2 SNEGSKA (reference sequence). With 2 bases clipped from V and 6 bases from J, the junction kept 12 bases outside the gene matches. The CDR3 runs to 17 residues. CDR3 sequence reads: CSARHYGTSGRGIEQYF. The CDR3, as DNA: TGCAGTGCTAGACATTATGGGACTAGCGGGAGAGGGATCGAGCAGTACTTC.

The chain uses TRBV29-1 and TRBJ1-1, with TRBD1 as a possible D gene (5 bases). Between the trimmed V and J ends, which lost 6 bases and 0 bases, there was a span of 8 bases. In germline, CDR1 is SQVTM, CDR2 ANQGSEA. This CDR3 region has 12 residues. This CDR3 reads CSVGGVNTEAFF. DNA of the CDR3: TGCAGCGTCGGGGGGGTGAACACTGAAGCTTTCTTT.

V and J are TRBV10-2 and TRBJ1-5; D ambiguous. CDR3 length: 13 residues. Trimming removed 5 bases at V and 2 bases at J, with 7 bases between. In germline, CDR1 is WSHSY, CDR2 SAAADI. CDR3 in amino acids: CASSRVGNQPQHF. The DNA for the CDR3 is TGCGCCAGCAGTAGAGTGGGCAATCAGCCCCAGCATTTT.

Many counts were recorded for this clonotype. The chain couples TRBV20-1 to TRBJ2-2, with a weak D call TRBD1 (5 bases). The germline CDR1 and CDR2 sequences are DFQATT and SNEGSKA (reference sequence). The CDR3 spans 12 residues. The V end lost 5 bases, the J end lost 13 bases, and 17 bases lay between the germline ends. CDR3 protein: CSARLNQGVLFF. The DNA for the CDR3 is TGCAGTGCTCGCCTCAACCAGGGCGTGCTGTTTTTT.

This clonotype was counted a few times. The chain joins TRBV4-3 to TRBJ2-3, with TRBD1 matching over 10 bases. Germline V gene sequence: CDR1 LGHNA, CDR2 YSLEER. The CDR3 has 17 amino acids. With 3 bases clipped from V and 2 bases from J, the junction kept 8 bases outside the gene matches. DNA for the CDR3: TGCGCCAGCAGCCAGTTCGGGACAGGGGCCTCCACAGATACGCAGTATTTT. This encodes CASSQFGTGASTDTQYF.

This clonotype was recorded at least ten times. The chain carries TRBV12-3 or TRBV12-4 and TRBJ1-2; TRBD1 matches 8 bases. Trimming removed 3 bases from V and 3 bases from J; junction bases left unmatched: 6. The CDR3 loop spans 15 amino acids. Written as DNA, the CDR3 is TGTGCCAGCAGTTTGTCCCAGGGGGCGTACTATGGCTACACCTTC. It is translated as CASSLSQGAYYGYTF.

This clonotype was picked up a small number of times. The J gene is TRBJ1-1, the V gene TRBV3-1; 8 positions match TRBD1. V trimming: 4 bases; J trimming: 4 bases; junction bases outside the gene matches: 5. Germline CDR1 reads LGHDT; CDR2 reads YNNKEL (reference sequence). The CDR3 is 14 residues long. The CDR3 nucleotides are TGTGCCAGCAGCCCTGACAGGGGAAGCACTGAAGCTTTCTTT. Translated, it gives CASSPDRGSTEAFF.

This clonotype was seen a handful of times. The rearrangement joins TRBV30 to TRBJ2-2, with D hard to call. Germline V gene data show CDR1 as GTSNPN and CDR2 as SVGIG (reference sequence). The CDR3 has 14 residues. V was cut by 3 bases and J by 6 bases, with 14 bases left in between. The CDR3 nucleotides are TGTGCCTGGAGGGTCGGATATGCGGCCGGGGAGCTGTTTTTT. It translates to CAWRVGYAAGELFF.

This clonotype has ten or more counts. This chain joins TRBV7-2 and TRBJ2-3; TRBD2 matches at 9 bases. The V and J ends lost 6 bases and 7 bases, in that order; junction bases with no gene match: 14. This CDR3 contains 16 residues. The V gene's germline CDR1 is SGHTA and CDR2 FQGNSA. The CDR3: CASSTGTLGLANTQYF. The CDR3 DNA is TGTGCCAGCAGTACCGGGACACTCGGACTAGCGAATACGCAGTATTTT.

In this sample, this clonotype turned up a few times. The V and J genes are TRBV15 and TRBJ2-5; no clear D gene. This CDR3 has 14 amino acids. Germline loops: CDR1 LNHNV, CDR2 YYDKDF (reference sequence). V gave up 4 bases and J gave up 1 base, with 10 bases separating them. As DNA, the CDR3 is TGTGCCACCAGCACTGAAGACTCCCAAGAGACCCAGTACTTC. Translation: CATSTEDSQETQYF.

The rearrangement joins TRBV18 to TRBJ1-1, with D possibly matching TRBD1 (5 bases). The CDR3 is 17 amino acids. Germline V gene data show CDR1 as KGHSH and CDR2 as LQKENI. The V and J ends lost 1 base and 5 bases respectively, with 20 bases between them. The CDR3 region has the DNA TGTGCCAGCTCACCACGCCCGGGGGACGGTGTTGGGACTGAAGCTTTCTTT. Protein: CASSPRPGDGVGTEAFF.

This clonotype showed up many times. The chain is built from TRBV9 and TRBJ2-3, with D tentatively TRBD1 (5 bases). Germline CDR1 is SGDLS and CDR2 is YYNGEE. This CDR3 spans 14 amino acids. Trimming left V 0 bases short and J 4 bases short, with 9 bases between. The DNA of the CDR3 is TGTGCCAGCAGCGTAGTGTCAGGGCCAGATACGCAGTATTTT. Translated: CASSVVSGPDTQYF.

The chain carries TRBV6-6 and TRBJ2-1, with a possible D match to TRBD2 (6 bases). CDR1 and CDR2 (germline): MNHNY, SVGAGI (reference sequence). Trimming cost V 2 bases and J 4 bases, with 9 bases left between them. The CDR3 is 14 residues long. DNA of the CDR3: TGTGCCAGCAGTTACCGGGGAGGATACAATGAGCAGTTCTTC. Translating gives CASSYRGGYNEQFF.

The chain uses TRBV3-1 and TRBJ2-1, with D perhaps given as TRBD1 or TRBD2 (6 bases each). The germline CDR1 and CDR2 sequences are LGHDT and YNNKEL (reference sequence). There are 15 residues in the CDR3. V shed 1 base and J shed 9 bases, with 16 bases lying between them. The CDR3 DNA reads as TGTGCCAGCAGCCAAGCGGGGGCCGGGGCTGGTGAGCAGTTCTTC. This codes for CASSQAGAGAGEQFF.

This clonotype was detected a few times. The rearrangement uses TRBV2 and TRBJ2-4; no reliable D call. Germline-derived CDR1 and CDR2 are SNHLY and FYNNEI. There are 17 residues in the CDR3. V was shortened by 4 bases and J by 1 base, with 17 bases between the two germline ends. Written as DNA, the CDR3 is TGTGCCAGCAGTGGAAGTGGGCAGGCTTCGGCCAAAAACATTCAGTACTTC. It translates to CASSGSGQASAKNIQYF. The variable domain in full, with the rest retrieved from reference TRBV2 and TRBJ2-4, is EPEVTQTPSHQVTQMGQEVILRCVPISNHLYFYWYRQILGQKVEFLVSFYNNEISEKSEIFDDQFSVERPDGSNFTLKIRSTKLEDSAMYFCASSGSGQASAKNIQYFGAGTRLSVL.